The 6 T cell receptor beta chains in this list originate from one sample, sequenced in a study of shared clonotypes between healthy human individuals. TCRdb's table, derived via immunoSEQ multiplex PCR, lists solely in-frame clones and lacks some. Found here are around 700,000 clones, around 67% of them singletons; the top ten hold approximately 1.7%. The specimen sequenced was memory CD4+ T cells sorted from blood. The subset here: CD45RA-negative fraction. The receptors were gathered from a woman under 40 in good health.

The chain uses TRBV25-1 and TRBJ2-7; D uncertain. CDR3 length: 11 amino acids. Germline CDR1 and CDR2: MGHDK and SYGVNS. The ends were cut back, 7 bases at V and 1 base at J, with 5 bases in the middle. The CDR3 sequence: CASTASYEQYF. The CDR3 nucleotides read TGTGCCAGCACCGCATCCTACGAGCAGTACTTC.

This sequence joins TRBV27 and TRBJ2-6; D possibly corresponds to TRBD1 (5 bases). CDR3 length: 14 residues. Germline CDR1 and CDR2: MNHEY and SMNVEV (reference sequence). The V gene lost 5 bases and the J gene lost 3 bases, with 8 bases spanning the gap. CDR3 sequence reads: CASSRGFGANVLTF. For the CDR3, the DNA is TGTGCCAGCAGTAGGGGTTTTGGGGCCAACGTCCTGACTTTC.

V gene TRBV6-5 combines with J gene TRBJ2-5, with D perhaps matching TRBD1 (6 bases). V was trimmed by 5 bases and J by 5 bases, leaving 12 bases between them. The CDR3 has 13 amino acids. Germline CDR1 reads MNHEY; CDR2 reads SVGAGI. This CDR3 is CASSTYRAETQYF. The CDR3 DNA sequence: TGTGCCAGCAGTACTTACAGGGCGGAGACCCAGTACTTC.

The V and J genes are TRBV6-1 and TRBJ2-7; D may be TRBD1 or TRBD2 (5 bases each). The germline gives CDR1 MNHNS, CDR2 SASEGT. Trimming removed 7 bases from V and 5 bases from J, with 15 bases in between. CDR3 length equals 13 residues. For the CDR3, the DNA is TGTGCCAGCACGCCTTTGTGGGGGAACGAGCAGTACTTC. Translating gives CASTPLWGNEQYF.

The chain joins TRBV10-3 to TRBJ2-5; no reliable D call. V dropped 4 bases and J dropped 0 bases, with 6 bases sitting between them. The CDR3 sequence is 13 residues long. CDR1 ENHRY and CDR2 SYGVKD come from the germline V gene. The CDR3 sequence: CAISGQNQETQYF. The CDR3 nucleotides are TGTGCCATCAGTGGACAAAACCAAGAGACCCAGTACTTC.

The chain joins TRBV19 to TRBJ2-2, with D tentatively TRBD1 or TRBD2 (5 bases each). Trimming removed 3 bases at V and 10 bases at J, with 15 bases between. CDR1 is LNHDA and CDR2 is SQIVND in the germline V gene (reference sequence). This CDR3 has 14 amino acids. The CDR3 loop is CASSIFVGVVELFF. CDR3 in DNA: TGTGCCAGTAGTATTTTCGTGGGGGTAGTGGAGCTGTTTTTT.